These 13 T cell receptor beta chains originate from one sample sequenced in a study of blood T cell repertoires in COVID-19. The repertoire was sequenced with immunoSEQ multiplex PCR; TCRdb's copy has only in-frame clones and lacks some. In the table there are about 110,000 clones, 71% of which are singletons. The sample taken for sequencing was peripheral blood. These receptor sequences come from a woman in her 40s with acute or convalescent COVID-19.

The chain has TRBV4-3 and TRBJ2-2; D gene uncertain. Trimming removed 0 bases at V and 1 base at J, with 9 bases between. Germline CDR1 LGHNA, CDR2 YSLEER. The CDR3 has 16 residues. The CDR3 sequence is CASSQEPRRNTGELFF. CDR3 sequence (DNA): TGCGCCAGCAGCCAAGAGCCGCGGCGGAACACCGGGGAGCTGTTTTTT.

The chain employs TRBV27 and TRBJ2-7; D not certain. This CDR3 has 13 amino acids. Germline V lookup: CDR1 MNHEY, CDR2 SMNVEV (reference sequence). Between the trimmed V and J ends, which lost 6 bases and 1 base, there was a span of 10 bases. CDR3 sequence: CASRKSGSYEQYF. The CDR3 region has the DNA TGTGCCAGCAGGAAATCAGGTTCCTACGAGCAGTACTTC.

The chain joins TRBV18 to TRBJ2-7; 7 nucleotides agree with TRBD1. CDR1 is KGHSH and CDR2 is LQKENI in the germline V gene. The V and J ends lost 5 bases and 2 bases, in that order; junction bases with no gene match: 3. The CDR3 has 13 residues. The DNA of the CDR3 is TGTGCCAGCTCATTAGACAGGGCCTACGAGCAGTACTTC. This codes for CASSLDRAYEQYF.

This sequence joins TRBV9 and TRBJ2-7, with 8 bases fitting TRBD2. The V gene's germline CDR1 is SGDLS and CDR2 YYNGEE. The CDR3 is 14 residues long. The ends lost 6 bases at V and 0 bases at J; junction bases unmatched: 5. The CDR3 sequence: CASNEAGDSYEQYF. In nucleotides, the CDR3 is TGTGCCAGCAACGAAGCGGGGGACTCCTACGAGCAGTACTTC.

The genes are TRBV10-3 and TRBJ2-3, with D tentatively TRBD1 (5 bases). Germline CDR1 ENHRY, CDR2 SYGVKD. This CDR3 contains 15 residues. The germline V and J ends were trimmed by 5 bases and 1 base, with 13 bases remaining between them. This CDR3 reads CAISIREGRTDTQYF. The CDR3 DNA follows: TGTGCCATCAGTATCAGGGAAGGCCGCACAGATACGCAGTATTTT.

The chain uses TRBV2 and TRBJ2-3, with TRBD2 identical over 7 bases. V trimming: 6 bases; J trimming: 0 bases; junction bases outside the gene matches: 3. The CDR3 spans 14 residues. CDR1 and CDR2 (germline): SNHLY, FYNNEI. CDR3 nucleotides: TGTGCCAGCAGAAGCGGGATCAGCACAGATACGCAGTATTTT. As protein: CASRSGISTDTQYF. Full variable domain (remainder filled in from reference TRBV2 and TRBJ2-3): EPEVTQTPSHQVTQMGQEVILRCVPISNHLYFYWYRQILGQKVEFLVSFYNNEISEKSEIFDDQFSVERPDGSNFTLKIRSTKLEDSAMYFCASRSGISTDTQYFGPGTRLTVL.

The table lists this clone with a few counts. The rearrangement links TRBV6-5 to TRBJ1-6; a possible D gene is TRBD1 (6 bases). CDR3 length equals 14 residues. Germline CDR1 is MNHEY and CDR2 is SVGAGI. Trimming took 2 bases from V and 11 from J, leaving 13 bases between them. CDR3 DNA sequence: TGTGCCAGCAGTTACCGGGCCCCAGGGGCACCCCTCCACTTT. Encoded protein: CASSYRAPGAPLHF.

The rearrangement uses TRBV5-4 and TRBJ2-3; the D gene is possibly TRBD2 (6 bases). The CDR3 is 16 residues long. V dropped 4 bases and J dropped 0 bases, with 15 bases sitting between them. Germline CDR1 reads SGHNT; CDR2 reads YYREEE (reference sequence). The CDR3 coding sequence is TGTGCCAGCAGCCCGACCATAGCGGCTAGCACAGATACGCAGTATTTT. Its translation: CASSPTIAASTDTQYF.

The chain is built from TRBV11-3 and TRBJ2-3; possibly TRBD1 for D (6 bases). Germline CDR1 and CDR2: SGHNT and YENEEA. The V end was cut by 4 bases, the J end by 0 bases, with 11 bases between. This CDR3 has 15 residues. CDR3 residues: CASSSGTPSTDTQYF. The CDR3 region has the DNA TGTGCCAGCAGCTCCGGGACACCAAGCACAGATACGCAGTATTTT.

In its sample, this clone was seen once. V and J are TRBV27 and TRBJ2-1; maybe TRBD2 (6 bases). The CDR3 length is 15 residues. Germline values: CDR1 MNHEY, CDR2 SMNVEV (reference sequence). Trimming took 0 bases from V and 6 from J, leaving 12 bases between them. The CDR3 DNA reads as TGTGCCAGCAGTTTATCCCTGATCGGGGGCAATGAGCAGTTCTTC. This translates into CASSLSLIGGNEQFF.

This clone was observed a handful of times. The V and J genes are TRBV3-1 (or the pseudogene TRBV3-2) and TRBJ1-6; tentatively, D is TRBD1 (6 bases). Trimming shortened V by 4 bases and J by 6 bases, and 13 bases separated the two germline ends. This CDR3 region has 15 residues. Looked up from germline, CDR1 is LGHDT and CDR2 is YNNKEL (reference sequence). CDR3 DNA: TGTGCCAGCAGCCCTACAGGGTCCGGTAATTCACCCCTCCACTTT. Amino acid sequence: CASSPTGSGNSPLHF.

This rearrangement joins TRBV6-5 to TRBJ1-2; 7 nucleotides match TRBD1. CDR1 and CDR2 (germline): MNHEY, SVGAGI. This CDR3 comprises 12 residues. V lost 2 bases to trimming and J lost 8 bases; unmatched junction nucleotides: 2. The CDR3: CASSYDRVGYTF. The CDR3 DNA reads TGTGCCAGCAGTTACGACAGGGTAGGCTACACCTTC.

The V gene is TRBV6-5, the J gene TRBJ1-3; 8 bases are shared with TRBD1. Per the germline V gene, CDR1 is MNHEY and CDR2 is SVGAGI. CDR3 length: 15 amino acids. The junction had 8 bases not matched to a gene; V was cut back by 8 bases and J by 2 bases. CDR3 protein: CASRNLQGAGNTIYF. CDR3 nucleotide sequence: TGTGCCAGCCGGAACCTACAGGGGGCTGGAAACACCATATATTTT.